Listed below are T cell receptor beta chains from one sample, sequenced in a study of T cells in Graves' hyperthyroidism and ophthalmopathy. TCRdb processed the multiplex PCR reads anew with MiXCR; each CDR3 protein has one entry. Of roughly 640,000 distinct CDR3 sequences in the sample, 15% to 20% are singletons; the top ten hold less than 3.5%. The source material was blood. Receptors were obtained from a middle-aged woman with Graves' ophthalmopathy. The CDR3 runs from the conserved cysteine through the conserved F or W. The order of the fields is J gene, V gene, D gene, clone size, CDR3 DNA, CDR3 protein. D genes are given only for firm matches. Only some rows state a clone size, as once, few, many or a class for expanded clones.

TRBJ1-2 | TRBV7-2 | TRBD1 | few | TGTGCCAGCAGCACGGACAGGGACTATGGCTACACCTTC | CASSTDRDYGYTF
TRBJ1-1 | TRBV7-6 | - | many | TGTGCCAGCAGCTTACGGGAAGACACTGAAGCTTTCTTT | CASSLREDTEAFF
TRBJ1-2 | TRBV20-1 | - | many | TGCAGTGCTAGAGATCTGGTCAACTATGGCTACACCTTC | CSARDLVNYGYTF
TRBJ2-1 | TRBV2 | - | many | TGTGCCAGCAGTGTTCAGCGTAGCTCCTACAATGAGCAGTTCTTC | CASSVQRSSYNEQFF
TRBJ2-5 | TRBV30 | - | many | TGTGCCTGGAGTGGTCCCAGCGCGGAGACCCAGTACTTC | CAWSGPSAETQYF
TRBJ1-6 | TRBV27 | - | many | TGTGCCAGCAGTTTATTGGTACCGAGAAATTCACCCCTCCACTTT | CASSLLVPRNSPLHF
TRBJ2-1 | TRBV29-1 | TRBD2 | - | TGCAGCGTGGAGGGGGGTAGCGGGAGTGTCAATGAGCAGTTCTTC | CSVEGGSGSVNEQFF
TRBJ2-6 | TRBV27 | - | many | TGTGCCAGCAGGCTTAAGGGGACTGGGGCCAACGTCCTGACTTTC | CASRLKGTGANVLTF
TRBJ2-1 | TRBV7-2 | TRBD2 | - | TGTGCCAGCAGCCGAAGGGGGGGGACTAGCGGGCGTAACAATGAGCAGTTCTTC | CASSRRGGTSGRNNEQFF
TRBJ2-3 | TRBV11-2 | - | many | TGTGCCAGCAGCTCCGGGACATCTATCACAGATACGCAGTATTTT | CASSSGTSITDTQYF
TRBJ2-1 | TRBV5-1 | - | many | TGCGCCAGCAGCTCCCGCGGACTTGCGGACAATGAGTTCTTC | CASSSRGLADNEFF
TRBJ2-7 | TRBV28 | - | many | TGTGCCAGCAGTTCCGCATCGGCTAGCGATACCTACGAGCAGTACTTC | CASSSASASDTYEQYF
TRBJ2-7 | TRBV7-9 | - | many | TGTGCCAGCAGCTTAGGACCAGGGTGGTACGAGCAGTACTTC | CASSLGPGWYEQYF
TRBJ2-6 | TRBV15 | - | many | TGTGCCACCAGCTCCACCAGGGCTGGGGCCAACGTCCTGACTTTC | CATSSTRAGANVLTF
TRBJ2-6 | TRBV2 | - | many | TGTGCCAGCAGCCGCACAGGGTTGGGGGCCAACGTCCTGACTTTC | CASSRTGLGANVLTF
TRBJ2-3 | TRBV5-1 | - | - | TGCGCCAGCTTTCCCGGGGGTGGAGCAGATACGCAGTATTTT | CASFPGGGADTQYF
TRBJ1-2 | TRBV12-3/TRBV12-4 | - | many | TGTGCCAGCAGTTCCGGGGGGCGTCGTGGCTACACCTTC | CASSSGGRRGYTF
TRBJ2-1 | TRBV29-1 | - | - | TGCAGCGTTGTACTCGGGATGTACAATGAGCAGTTCTTC | CSVVLGMYNEQFF
TRBJ2-7 | TRBV6-1 | TRBD1 | few | TGTGCCAGCACCCCATGGGGACAGGGGAGTTACGAGCAGTACTTC | CASTPWGQGSYEQYF
TRBJ1-2 | TRBV4-1 | TRBD1 | - | TGCGCCAGCAGCCAAGGCGGAGGGGCGGGACAGGGGATGGGTGGCTACACCTTC | CASSQGGGAGQGMGGYTF
TRBJ2-7 | TRBV29-1 | - | - | TGCAGCTCTAAGGTCTCGGTCGATACCGAGCAGTACTTC | CSSKVSVDTEQYF
TRBJ2-2 | TRBV7-2 | - | many | TGTGCCAGCAGCTTAGAGGGGCCGTCTAGCGCAAACACCGGGGAGCTGTTTTTT | CASSLEGPSSANTGELFF
TRBJ1-1 | TRBV19 | - | - | TGTGCCAGTTCCCGGGGCTACGACATGAACACTGAAGCTTTCTTT | CASSRGYDMNTEAFF
TRBJ1-1 | TRBV12-3/TRBV12-4 | TRBD1 | - | TGTGCCAGCGTTGCCGGACAGGCGACTGAAGCTTTCTTT | CASVAGQATEAFF
TRBJ2-7 | TRBV30 | - | many | TGTGCCTGTCGGCTAGAACCCTACGAGCAGTACTTC | CACRLEPYEQYF